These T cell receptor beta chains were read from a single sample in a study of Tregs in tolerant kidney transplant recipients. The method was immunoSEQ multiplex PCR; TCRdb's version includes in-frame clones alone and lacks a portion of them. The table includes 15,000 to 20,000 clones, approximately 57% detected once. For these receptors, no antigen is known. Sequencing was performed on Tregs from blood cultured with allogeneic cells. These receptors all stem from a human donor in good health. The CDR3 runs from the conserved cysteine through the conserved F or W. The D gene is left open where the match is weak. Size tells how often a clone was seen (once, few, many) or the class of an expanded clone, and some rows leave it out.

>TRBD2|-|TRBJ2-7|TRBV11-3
TGTGCCAGCAGCTTTAGCCTAGCGGGCGAGCAGTACTTC
CASSFSLAGEQYF
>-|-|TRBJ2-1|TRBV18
TGTGCCAGCTCACGTCCCCTGGGTGAGCAGTTCTTC
CASSRPLGEQFF
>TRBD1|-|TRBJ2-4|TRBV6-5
TGTGCCAGCAGGACAGGGACAAACATTCAGTACTTC
CASRTGTNIQYF
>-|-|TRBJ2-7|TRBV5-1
TGCGCCAGCAGCTTGGGGCACCTCCCCGAGCAGTACTTC
CASSLGHLPEQYF
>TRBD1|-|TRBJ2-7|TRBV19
TGTGCCAGTAGTAGGGGGACAGGAGGAGGCTCGCGGTACTTC
CASSRGTGGGSRYF
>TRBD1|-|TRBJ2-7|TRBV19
TGTGCCAGTAGTCCTTACAGGGGTATGGCCTACGAGCAGTACTTC
CASSPYRGMAYEQYF
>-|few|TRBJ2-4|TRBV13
TGTGCCAGCAGCTTAGGACACAGGCTAGCCAAAAACATTCAGTACTTC
CASSLGHRLAKNIQYF
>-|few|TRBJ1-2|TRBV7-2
TGTGCCAGCAGCACCACGGCGGGGAAAGGATATGGCTACACCTTC
CASSTTAGKGYGYTF
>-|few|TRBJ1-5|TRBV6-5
TGTGCCAGCAGGCGGGTCTTTCATAGCAATCAGCCCCAGCATTTT
CASRRVFHSNQPQHF
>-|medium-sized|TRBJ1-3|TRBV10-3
TGTGCCATCAGCCGGGAAAGATCTATCTCTGGAAACACCATATATTTT
CAISRERSISGNTIYF
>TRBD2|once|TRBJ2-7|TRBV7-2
TGTGCCAGCAGCCTCCGGCGGGAGGGCCCCCTCGAGCAGTACTTC
CASSLRREGPLEQYF
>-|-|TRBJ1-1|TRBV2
TGTGCCAGCAGTGTAGAAGGGAGCATGAACACTGAAGCTTTCTTT
CASSVEGSMNTEAFF
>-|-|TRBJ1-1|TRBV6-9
TGTGCCATCAGTTATCTCAATGGGGCAGACACTGAAGCTTTCTTT
CAISYLNGADTEAFF
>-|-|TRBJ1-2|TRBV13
TGTGCCAGCAGCTTAGGAGCGAGGGCGCACTATGGCTACACCTTC
CASSLGARAHYGYTF
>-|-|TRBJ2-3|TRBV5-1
TGCGCCAGCAGCCACAGGGTATCCTTCAGTACAGATACGCAGTATTTT
CASSHRVSFSTDTQYF
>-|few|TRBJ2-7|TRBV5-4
TGTGCCAGCAGCCGAGGGGACCCGGCGGGGCAGTACTTC
CASSRGDPAGQYF
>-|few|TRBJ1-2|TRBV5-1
TGCGCCAGCAGCTTGGGTCAATTCTATGGCTACACCTTC
CASSLGQFYGYTF
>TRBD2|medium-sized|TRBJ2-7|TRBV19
TGTGCCAGTAGTCGTAGCGGGAGGTTCATCTACGAGCAGTACTTC
CASSRSGRFIYEQYF
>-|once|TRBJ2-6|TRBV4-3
TGCGCCAGCAGCTCCCGGGCCCCCCCGCTACTCTCTGGGGCCAACGTCCTGACTTTC
CASSSRAPPLLSGANVLTF
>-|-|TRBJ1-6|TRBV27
TGTGCCAGCAGTTTCCGCAGGGCTGAGTCACCCCTCCACTTT
CASSFRRAESPLHF
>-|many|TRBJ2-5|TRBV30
TGTGCCTGGAGTGGACAGATTCAAGAGACCCAGTACTTC
CAWSGQIQETQYF
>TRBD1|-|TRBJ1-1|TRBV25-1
TGTGCCAGCACCCTACAGGGGGGCGGGGGCACTGAAGCTTTCTTT
CASTLQGGGGTEAFF
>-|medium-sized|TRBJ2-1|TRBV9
TGTGCCAGCAGCGACCTACAGGGTTGGGGATCCTACAATGAGCAGTTCTTC
CASSDLQGWGSYNEQFF
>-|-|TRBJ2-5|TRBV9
TGTGCCAGCAGCGTAGGGGCGGGGGCAGAGACCCAGTACTTC
CASSVGAGAETQYF
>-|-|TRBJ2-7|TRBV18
TGTGCCAGCTCACCCGTCTCTGCGCGGGCCACACTTGAGCAGTACTTC
CASSPVSARATLEQYF
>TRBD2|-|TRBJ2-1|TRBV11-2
TGTGCCAGCAGCTTAGAAGCGGGGGCTCCGGGTGAGCAGTTCTTC
CASSLEAGAPGEQFF